This T cell receptor (beta chain) comes out of a study of CD8+ T cells in alopecia areata. Study conclusions and caveats: Scalp clonality dropped significantly under tofacitinib, as did expanded CD8+ top-100 clones. Compared with normal scalp, lesional scalp had higher clonality and more expanded CD8+ clones. Mice showed clearer TCR sharing than patients did, a gap that was possibly HLA-related.

This clone has more than one count but fewer than ten. Antigen unknown. Treatment meaning: oral pan-JAK inhibitor, 5-10 mg twice daily. Alopecia areata patients provided lesional scalp punch biopsies and peripheral blood, both collected for the study. The CDR3 is made up of 16 amino acids. CDR1 is SQVTM, CDR2 ANQGSEA, per germline. Trimming took 1 base from V and 0 from J; bases not matched to a gene: 9. Investigators isolated RNA and reverse transcribed it into cDNA to act as the sequencing template. Generated by immunoSEQ multiplex PCR, the TCRdb table keeps only in-frame clones and is missing some. The sample shows over 150,000 clones, roughly 64% of them seen only once.

The sequence derives from a human donor with alopecia areata. The V call is TRBV29-1, the J call TRBJ2-7, with 7 bases aligning to TRBD1. The sequences come from CD8+ T cells sorted from blood, collected at week 24, from a patient treated with tofacitinib. The DNA for the CDR3 is TGCAGCGTTGAAGCCCCCACAGGGGATCGCTCCTACGAGCAGTACTTC. Encoded protein: CSVEAPTGDRSYEQYF.